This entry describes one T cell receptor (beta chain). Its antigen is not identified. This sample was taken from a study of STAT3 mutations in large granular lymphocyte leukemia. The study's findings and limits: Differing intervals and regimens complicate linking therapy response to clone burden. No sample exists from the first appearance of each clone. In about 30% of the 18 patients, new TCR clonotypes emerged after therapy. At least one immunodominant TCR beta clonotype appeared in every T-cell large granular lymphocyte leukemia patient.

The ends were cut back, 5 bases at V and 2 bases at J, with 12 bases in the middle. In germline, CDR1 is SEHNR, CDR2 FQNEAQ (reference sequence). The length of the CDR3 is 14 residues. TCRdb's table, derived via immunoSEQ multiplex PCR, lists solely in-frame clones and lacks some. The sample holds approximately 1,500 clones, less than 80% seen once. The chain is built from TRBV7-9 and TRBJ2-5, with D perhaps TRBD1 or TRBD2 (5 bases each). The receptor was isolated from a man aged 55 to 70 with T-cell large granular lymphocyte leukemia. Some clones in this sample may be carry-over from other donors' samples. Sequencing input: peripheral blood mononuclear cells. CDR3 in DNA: TGTGCCAGCAGCCCGGGACGGACACAAGAGACCCAGTACTTC. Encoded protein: CASSPGRTQETQYF.